The 18 T cell receptor beta chains reported below all come from one sample, sequenced in a study of cytotoxic CD8 clonotypes in ibrutinib-treated CLL. Sequencing was performed with immunoSEQ multiplex PCR; in TCRdb, only in-frame clones are kept and a portion is missing. The data hold some 150,000 clones, with around 82% observed a single time. The source was PBMCs, collected after 36 months of ibrutinib treatment. These TCRs come from a human donor with chronic lymphocytic leukemia.

The chain is built from TRBV11-2 and TRBJ2-2; D is undetermined. Germline loops: CDR1 SGHAT, CDR2 FQNNGV. The CDR3 totals 15 residues. Trimming stripped 1 base from V and 6 bases from J, with 12 bases between. CDR3 DNA: TGTGCCAGCAGCTTAGTTAATTCTGGACCCGGGGAGCTGTTTTTT. Translating it yields CASSLVNSGPGELFF. The entire variable domain, with the rest obtained from reference TRBV11-2 and TRBJ2-2, is as follows: EAGVAQSPRYKIIEKRQSVAFWCNPISGHATLYWYQQILGQGPKLLIQFQNNGVVDDSQLPKDRFSAERLKGVDSTLKIQPAKLEDSAVYLCASSLVNSGPGELFFGEGSRLTVL.

This sequence joins TRBV27 and TRBJ2-5; D may be TRBD1 (5 bases). This CDR3 comprises 11 residues. Germline V gene lookup returns CDR1 MNHEY and CDR2 SMNVEV (reference sequence). Trimming took off 8 bases at V and 4 bases at J, with 8 bases between the two ends. In nucleotides, the CDR3 is TGTGCCAGCGCTCAGGGAGAGACCCAGTACTTC. Its translation is CASAQGETQYF.

This chain joins TRBV5-1 and TRBJ2-5; D not resolved. V lost 4 bases to trimming and J lost 2 bases, with 3 bases between them. The CDR3 extends over 11 amino acids. Germline CDR1 is SGHRS and CDR2 is YFSETQ. The CDR3 sequence: CASSPQETQYF. CDR3 in DNA: TGCGCCAGCAGCCCACAAGAGACCCAGTACTTC.

The chain recombines TRBV27 with TRBJ2-1, with 9 bases identical to TRBD2. The ends lost 10 bases at V and 7 bases at J; junction bases unmatched: 8. Germline CDR1 reads MNHEY; CDR2 reads SMNVEV (reference sequence). The CDR3 has 13 amino acids. CDR3 in amino acids: CATSVGLANEQFF. The CDR3 nucleotides read TGTGCCACCTCGGTGGGACTAGCTAATGAGCAGTTCTTC.

The chain links TRBV20-1 to TRBJ2-7; no firm D call. This CDR3 comprises 10 residues. Germline CDR1 DFQATT, CDR2 SNEGSKA (reference sequence). Between the trimmed V and J ends, which lost 1 base and 8 bases, there was a span of 6 bases. The DNA for the CDR3 is TGCAGTGCTAGAGCGCTACAGCAGTACTTC. Translation: CSARALQQYF.

This chain uses TRBV28 with TRBJ1-2, with D tentatively TRBD1 (5 bases). CDR1 MDHEN and CDR2 SYDVKM come from the germline V gene. V was clipped by 3 bases and J by 4 bases, with 15 bases between them. The CDR3 runs to 15 residues. The chain's CDR3 is CASSFPDRLSYGYTF. CDR3 DNA sequence: TGTGCCAGCAGTTTTCCCGACAGACTCTCCTATGGCTACACCTTC.

The chain is built from TRBV6-5 and TRBJ1-5, with D maybe TRBD1 (5 bases). The length of the CDR3 is 15 residues. The V end was cut by 0 bases, the J end by 5 bases, with 11 bases between. CDR1 MNHEY and CDR2 SVGAGI come from the germline V gene. CDR3 DNA: TGTGCCAGCAGTTACTCTTCCAGGGTCCATCAGCCCCAGCATTTT. Its protein is CASSYSSRVHQPQHF.

The rearrangement uses TRBV28 and TRBJ2-7; D unclear. With 5 bases removed from V and 3 bases from J, the gap between germline ends came to 17 bases. Germline-derived CDR1 and CDR2 are MDHEN and SYDVKM. The CDR3 spans 15 residues. CDR3 region: CASSDRVSTLYEQYF. CDR3 nucleotides: TGTGCCAGCAGTGACCGGGTTTCGACCCTCTACGAGCAGTACTTC. Full variable domain (outside the CDR3, taken from reference TRBV28 and TRBJ2-7): DVKVTQSSRYLVKRTGEKVFLECVQDMDHENMFWYRQDPGLGLRLIYFSYDVKMKEKGDIPEGYSVSREKKERFSLILESASTNQTSMYLCASSDRVSTLYEQYFGPGTRLTVT.

The chain is built from TRBV6-5 and TRBJ1-2, with D uncertain. V was cut by 2 bases and J by 4 bases, with 11 bases left in between. The CDR3 is made up of 14 amino acids. Germline CDR1 and CDR2: MNHEY and SVGAGI. CDR3 region: CASSYVGQFYGYTF. DNA of the CDR3: TGTGCCAGCAGTTACGTCGGGCAGTTCTATGGCTACACCTTC.

This clone was counted at least ten times. The J gene is TRBJ2-7, the V gene TRBV7-9, with 9 bases aligning to TRBD2. Germline lookup yields CDR1 SEHNR and CDR2 FQNEAQ (reference sequence). J lost 6 bases, V lost 5 bases, and 8 bases had no gene match. The CDR3 is 14 amino acids. CDR3 region: CASSRGLAGTEQYF. The CDR3 DNA is TGTGCCAGCAGCCGGGGTCTAGCGGGGACCGAGCAGTACTTC. The entire variable domain, with the rest obtained from reference TRBV7-9 and TRBJ2-7, is as follows: DTGVSQNPRHKITKRGQNVTFRCDPISEHNRLYWYRQTLGQGPEFLTYFQNEAQLEKSRLLSDRFSAERPKGSFSTLEIQRTEQGDSAMYLCASSRGLAGTEQYFGPGTRLTVT.

The CDR3 here is CASRLIGLETQYF. The CDR3 coding sequence is TGTGCCAGCAGGTTGATAGGGTTGGAGACCCAGTACTTC. The chain carries TRBV28 and TRBJ2-5, with no clear D. Germline CDR1 reads MDHEN; CDR2 reads SYDVKM. The CDR3 length is 13 residues. Trimming left V 6 bases short and J 5 bases short, with 13 bases between.

This rearrangement joins TRBV19 to TRBJ2-7, with D possibly being TRBD1 (6 bases). Trimming stripped 1 base from V and 6 bases from J, with 13 bases between. This CDR3 spans 14 amino acids. Germline V gene sequence: CDR1 LNHDA, CDR2 SQIVND (reference sequence). As DNA, the CDR3 is TGTGCCAGTAGTATAGTTCCAGGGGACCGCGAGCAGTACTTC. As protein: CASSIVPGDREQYF.

The chain employs TRBV23-1 and TRBJ2-5; TRBD2 might be the D (7 bases). TRBV23-1 is assigned to the ORF class and has an uncertain function. The CDR3 loop spans 16 amino acids. Trimming shortened V by 6 bases and J by 1 base, and 18 bases separated the two germline ends. The CDR3 is CASSPRRGAPQETQYF. CDR3 bases: TGCGCCAGCAGCCCCCGTCGGGGGGCGCCCCAAGAGACCCAGTACTTC.

This clone turned up a few times. The gene calls are TRBV28 and TRBJ1-2, with 8 bases that match TRBD1. The CDR3 consists of 13 residues. With 1 base clipped from V and 7 bases from J, the junction kept 2 bases outside the gene matches. Germline values: CDR1 MDHEN, CDR2 SYDVKM. CDR3 sequence reads: CASSLSQGGGYTF. DNA for the CDR3: TGTGCCAGCAGTTTATCACAGGGGGGTGGCTACACCTTC.

V is TRBV5-8 and J is TRBJ1-2; D may be TRBD1 (6 bases). CDR3 length equals 14 residues. V shed 0 bases and J shed 3 bases, with 9 bases lying between them. The germline V gene encodes CDR1 SGHTS and CDR2 YDEGEE. CDR3 bases: TGTGCCAGCAGCTTGGACAGGGACCACTATGGCTACACCTTC. Its translation: CASSLDRDHYGYTF.

This rearrangement joins TRBV5-1 to TRBJ2-5; D perhaps matches TRBD2 (5 bases). Germline V gene lookup returns CDR1 SGHRS and CDR2 YFSETQ. Trimming stripped 2 bases from V and 4 bases from J, with 18 bases between. There are 16 residues in the CDR3. CDR3 sequence: CASSFSTKPRGETQYF. CDR3 DNA: TGCGCCAGCAGCTTCTCAACTAAGCCCCGGGGAGAGACCCAGTACTTC.

The CDR3, as DNA: TGTGCCATCCTAGCACCCGGGACAGGCCGCACAGATACGCAGTATTTT. Translation gives CAILAPGTGRTDTQYF. The chain combines TRBV10-3 with TRBJ2-3, with 8 bases matching TRBD1. Trimming cost V 8 bases and J 1 base; bases outside gene matches: 11. Germline lookup yields CDR1 ENHRY and CDR2 SYGVKD. The CDR3 is made up of 16 amino acids.

The chain has TRBV29-1 and TRBJ2-1, with 7 bases matching TRBD1. The V segment lost 6 bases and the J segment 8 bases; nucleotides outside the gene matches: 10. The germline V gene has CDR1 SQVTM and CDR2 ANQGSEA. The CDR3 is made up of 13 amino acids. The CDR3 here is CSVRQGRRDEQFF. In DNA, the CDR3 is TGCAGCGTAAGACAGGGCAGAAGGGATGAGCAGTTCTTC.